Given below is one T cell receptor beta chain in context. The antigen is undetermined. This record comes from a study of cytomegalovirus exposure and HLA in healthy donors. Whole-study findings and limits: Accurate prediction of most subjects' HLA-A and HLA-B alleles from TCR beta sequences was reported. Researchers reported in a later analysis that a missense DCLRE1C variant was tied to TCR beta V- and J-gene trimming. Researchers left out some V segments, among them TRBV6-2 and TRBV6-3, as indistinguishable.

Amplification used 60 Vbeta primers and 13 Jbeta primers. In the original workflow: Later reanalysis found about 78 million unique TCR beta chains, around 9.9 million of them shared. Generated by immunoSEQ multiplex PCR, the TCRdb table keeps only in-frame clones and is missing some. V and J calls and clone size are given by that table; D and trimming were obtained from the DNA. Recorded for this sample: some 110,000 clones. V dropped 1 base and J dropped 1; count of bases not matched to a gene: 8. CDR3 length equals 19 residues. Germline CDR1 SGHAT, CDR2 FQNNGV. V and J are TRBV11-2 and TRBJ2-5, with 14 bases that match TRBD2. Sequencing was done on a sample of PBMCs. The TCR sequence derives from a man aged 40-55 years in good health and CMV-seropositive. CDR3 DNA: TGTGCCAGCAGCTTAGTTTCGACTAGCGGGAGGGATACCCAAGAGACCCAGTACTTC. This gives the protein CASSLVSTSGRDTQETQYF.